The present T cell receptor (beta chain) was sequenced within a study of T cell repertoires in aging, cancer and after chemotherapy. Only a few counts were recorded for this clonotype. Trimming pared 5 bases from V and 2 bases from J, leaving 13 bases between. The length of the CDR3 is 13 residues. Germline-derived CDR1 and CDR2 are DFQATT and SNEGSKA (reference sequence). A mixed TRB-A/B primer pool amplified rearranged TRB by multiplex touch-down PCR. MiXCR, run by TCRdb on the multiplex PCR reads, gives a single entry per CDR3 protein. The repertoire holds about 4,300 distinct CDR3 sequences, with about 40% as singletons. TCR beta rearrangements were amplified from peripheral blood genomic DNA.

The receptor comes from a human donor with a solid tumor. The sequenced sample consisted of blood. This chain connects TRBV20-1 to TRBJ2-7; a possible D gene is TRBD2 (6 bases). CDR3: CSAPAGQTYEQYF. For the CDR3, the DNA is TGCAGTGCTCCAGCGGGTCAGACCTACGAGCAGTACTTC.